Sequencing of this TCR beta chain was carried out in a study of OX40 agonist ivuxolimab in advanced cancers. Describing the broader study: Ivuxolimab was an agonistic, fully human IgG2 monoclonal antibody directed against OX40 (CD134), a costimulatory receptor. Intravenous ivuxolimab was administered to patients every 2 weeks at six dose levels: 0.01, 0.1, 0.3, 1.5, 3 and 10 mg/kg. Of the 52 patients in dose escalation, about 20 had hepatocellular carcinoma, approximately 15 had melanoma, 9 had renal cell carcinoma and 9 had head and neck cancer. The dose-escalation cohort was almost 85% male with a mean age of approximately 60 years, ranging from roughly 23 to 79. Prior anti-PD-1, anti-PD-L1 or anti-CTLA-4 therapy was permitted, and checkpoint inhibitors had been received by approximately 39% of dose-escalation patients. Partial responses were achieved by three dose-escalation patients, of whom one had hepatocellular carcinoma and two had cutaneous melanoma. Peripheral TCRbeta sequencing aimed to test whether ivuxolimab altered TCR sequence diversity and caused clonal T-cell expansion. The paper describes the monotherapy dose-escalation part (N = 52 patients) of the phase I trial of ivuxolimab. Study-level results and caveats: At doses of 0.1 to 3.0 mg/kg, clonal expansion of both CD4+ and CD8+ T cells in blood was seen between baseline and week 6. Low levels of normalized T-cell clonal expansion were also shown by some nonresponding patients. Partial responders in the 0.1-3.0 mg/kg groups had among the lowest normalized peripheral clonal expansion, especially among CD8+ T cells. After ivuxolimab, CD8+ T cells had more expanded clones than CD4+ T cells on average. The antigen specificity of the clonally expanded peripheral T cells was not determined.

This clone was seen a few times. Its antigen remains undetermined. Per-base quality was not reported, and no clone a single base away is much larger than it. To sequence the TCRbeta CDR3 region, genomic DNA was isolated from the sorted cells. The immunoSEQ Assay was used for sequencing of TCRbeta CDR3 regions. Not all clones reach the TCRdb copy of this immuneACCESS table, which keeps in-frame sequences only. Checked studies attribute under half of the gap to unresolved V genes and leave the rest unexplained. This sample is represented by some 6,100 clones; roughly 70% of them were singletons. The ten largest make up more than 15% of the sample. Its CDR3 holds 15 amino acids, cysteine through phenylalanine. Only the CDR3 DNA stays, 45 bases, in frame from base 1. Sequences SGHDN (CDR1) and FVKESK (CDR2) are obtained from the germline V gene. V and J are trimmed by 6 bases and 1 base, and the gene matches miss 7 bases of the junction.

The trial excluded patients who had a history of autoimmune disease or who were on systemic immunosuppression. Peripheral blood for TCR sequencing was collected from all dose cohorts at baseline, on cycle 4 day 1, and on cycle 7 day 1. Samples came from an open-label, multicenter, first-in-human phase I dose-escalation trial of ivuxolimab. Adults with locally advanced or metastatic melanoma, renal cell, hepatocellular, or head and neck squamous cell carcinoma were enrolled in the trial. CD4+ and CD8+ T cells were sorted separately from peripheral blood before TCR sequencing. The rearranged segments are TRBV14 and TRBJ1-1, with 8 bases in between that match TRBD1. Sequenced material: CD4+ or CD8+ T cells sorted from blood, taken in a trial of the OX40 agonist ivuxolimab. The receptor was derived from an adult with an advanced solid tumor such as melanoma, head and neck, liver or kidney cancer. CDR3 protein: CASRPDRGPNTEAFF. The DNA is TGTGCCAGCAGACCAGACAGGGGCCCGAACACTGAAGCTTTCTTT.